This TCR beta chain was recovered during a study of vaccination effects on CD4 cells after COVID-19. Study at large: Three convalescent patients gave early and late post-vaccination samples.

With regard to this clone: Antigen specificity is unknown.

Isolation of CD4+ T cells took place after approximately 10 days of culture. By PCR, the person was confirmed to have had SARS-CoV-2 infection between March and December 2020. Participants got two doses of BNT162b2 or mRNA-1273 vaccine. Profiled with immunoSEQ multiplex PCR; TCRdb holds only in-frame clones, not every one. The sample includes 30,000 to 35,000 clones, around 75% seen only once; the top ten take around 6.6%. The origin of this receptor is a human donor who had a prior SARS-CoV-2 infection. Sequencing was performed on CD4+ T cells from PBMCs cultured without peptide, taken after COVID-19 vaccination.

The chain's CDR3 is CASSDRGKGNTEAFF. CDR3 DNA sequence: TGTGCCAGTAGCGACAGGGGGAAGGGGAACACTGAAGCTTTCTTT. V gene TRBV19 combines with J gene TRBJ1-1; 9 nucleotides align to TRBD1. Germline CDR1 and CDR2: LNHDA and SQIVND (reference sequence). The CDR3 spans 15 residues. V gave up 6 bases and J gave up 1 base; unmatched junction bases: 6. Drawing the rest from reference TRBV19 and TRBJ1-1, the complete variable domain is DGGITQSPKYLFRKEGQNVTLSCEQNLNHDAMYWYRQDPGQGLRLIYYSQIVNDFQKGDIAEGYSVSREKKESFPLTVTSAQKNPTAFYLCASSDRGKGNTEAFFGQGTRLTVV.